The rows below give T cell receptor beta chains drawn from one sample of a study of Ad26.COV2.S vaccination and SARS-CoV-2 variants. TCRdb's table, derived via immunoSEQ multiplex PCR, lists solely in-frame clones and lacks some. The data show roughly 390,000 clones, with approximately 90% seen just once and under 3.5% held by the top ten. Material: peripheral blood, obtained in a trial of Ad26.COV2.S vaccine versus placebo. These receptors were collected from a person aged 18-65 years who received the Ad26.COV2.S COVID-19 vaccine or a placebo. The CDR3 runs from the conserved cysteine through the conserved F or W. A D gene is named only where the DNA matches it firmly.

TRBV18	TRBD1	CASSPVQGVYEQYF
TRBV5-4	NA	CASRSREASGYTF
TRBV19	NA	CASSIDRKSGWVGANVLTF
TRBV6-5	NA	CASRPGTQNTEAFF
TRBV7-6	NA	CASSLSPLGRIGENTGELFF
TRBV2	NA	CASSESRGFGEAFF
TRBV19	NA	CASSTSTNSPLHF
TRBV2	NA	CASSTPLRNTEAFF
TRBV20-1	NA	CSAKTGGGQYF
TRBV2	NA	CASSEWAVEVQPQHF
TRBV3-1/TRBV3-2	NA	CASSQEVGQIGGNEQFF
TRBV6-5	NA	CASTNGNEQYF
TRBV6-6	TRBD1	CASSYNAGGTTGELFF
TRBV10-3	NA	CATSSERDYGYTF
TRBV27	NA	CASSWAGRNQPQHF
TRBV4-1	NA	CASSRKVTGELFF
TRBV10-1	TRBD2	CASSRSSGGPSSYNEQFF
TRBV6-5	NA	CASSYGVGKGEAFF
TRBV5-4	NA	CASSLGGVGEKLFF
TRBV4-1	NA	CASSNPLGFLAKNIQYF
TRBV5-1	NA	CASSLALGVATEAFF
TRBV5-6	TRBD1	CASSFWGTGGEGYGYTF
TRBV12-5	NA	CASGFGGYGYTF
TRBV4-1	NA	CASSQDGVNTEAFF
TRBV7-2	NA	CASSRSGLGVGEQFF
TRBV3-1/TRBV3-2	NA	CASTSQSTDTQYF
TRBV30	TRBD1	CAYTQGAPYEQYF
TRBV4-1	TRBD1	CASSQPGQITDTQYF
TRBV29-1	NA	CSVGGGHPYEQYF
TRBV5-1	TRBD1	CASSLGQVSGNTIYF
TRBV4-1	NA	CASSQDGVNSPLHF
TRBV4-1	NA	CASSQVAPWGRGGDGYTF
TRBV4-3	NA	CASSQESVYNSPLHF
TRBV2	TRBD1	CASSGGGERYTEAFF
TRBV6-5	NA	CASSPSDFYYGYTF
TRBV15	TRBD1	CATSRDQGANEKLFF
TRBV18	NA	CASSPVISRGNQPQHF
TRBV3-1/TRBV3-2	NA	CASSQALRLQGGYGYTF
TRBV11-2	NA	CASSFSWDLNTEAFF
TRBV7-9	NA	CASSPVGRGAFF
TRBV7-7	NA	CASSRGGGGSETQYF
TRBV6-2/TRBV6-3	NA	CASSSQRGDGYTF
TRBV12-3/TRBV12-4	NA	CASSYAGSREQYF
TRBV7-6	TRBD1	CASSLWPRDRGSYNEQFF
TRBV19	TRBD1	CASSYYPGTDIYGYTF
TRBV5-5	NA	CASSAGESNQPQHF
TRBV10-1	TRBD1	CASSESGQGNTDTQYF
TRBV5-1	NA	CASSYRRPGQGLSGVSYEQYF